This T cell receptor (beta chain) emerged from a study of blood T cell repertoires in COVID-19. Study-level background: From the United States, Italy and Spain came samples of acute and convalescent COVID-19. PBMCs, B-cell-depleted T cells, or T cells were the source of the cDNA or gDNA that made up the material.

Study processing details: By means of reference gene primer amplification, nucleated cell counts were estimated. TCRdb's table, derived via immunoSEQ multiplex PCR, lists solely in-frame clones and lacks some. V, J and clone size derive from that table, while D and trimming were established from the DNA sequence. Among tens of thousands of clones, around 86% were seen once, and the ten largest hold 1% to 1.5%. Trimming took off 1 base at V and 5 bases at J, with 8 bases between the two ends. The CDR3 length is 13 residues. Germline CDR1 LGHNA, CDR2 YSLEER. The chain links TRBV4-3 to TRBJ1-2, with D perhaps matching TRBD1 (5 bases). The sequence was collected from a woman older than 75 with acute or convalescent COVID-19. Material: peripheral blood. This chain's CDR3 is CASSQAGIYGYTF. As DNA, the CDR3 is TGCGCCAGCAGCCAAGCAGGGATATATGGCTACACCTTC.